The 29 T cell receptor beta chains below all came from one sample that was sequenced in a study of kidney transplant recipient with SARS-CoV-2 infection. In TCRdb, the reads were re-called with MiXCR into one record per CDR3 protein. The repertoire includes roughly 250,000 distinct CDR3 sequences, 29% of them detected once, and roughly 7% sits in the top ten. The specimen was a blood sample, collected at baseline and between days 110 and 120 from a kidney transplant recipient. These receptors originate from a male patient in his thirties who had COVID-19 and was a kidney transplant recipient. A share of the T cells may be of graft donor origin.

On this clonotype itself: A much larger clone lies one base from this, so it may be a read error. The CDR3 end shows no conserved phenylalanine or tryptophan, and so a read error is likely. The rearrangement joins TRBV9 to TRBJ1-2; D is ambiguous. V was clipped by 6 bases and J by 4 bases, with 22 bases between them. This CDR3 region has 16 residues. CDR1 and CDR2 from the germline V gene are SGDLS and YYNGEE. Here the CDR3 DNA reads TGTGCCAGCATTTGTCTGTACTCAAGAAAGACCTATGGCTACACCCTC. This sequence encodes CASICLYSRKTYGYTL.

This clonotype was seen at least ten times. The chain uses TRBV30 and TRBJ1-5; the D is unclear. Germline V CDR1 and CDR2: GTSNPN, SVGIG (reference sequence). The V and J ends lost 1 base and 1 base respectively, with 11 bases between them. The CDR3 spans 15 residues. This chain's CDR3 is CAWSGAGVSNQPQHF. DNA for the CDR3: TGTGCCTGGAGTGGGGCCGGAGTAAGCAATCAGCCCCAGCATTTT.

This clonotype came up many times. This chain connects TRBV28 to TRBJ1-3; no reliable D call. CDR3 size: 14 residues. In germline, CDR1 is MDHEN, CDR2 SYDVKM. Trimming stripped 5 bases from V and 4 bases from J, with 12 bases between. CDR3 DNA sequence: TGTGCCAGCAGTGAATTGGGGAAGGGAAACACCATATATTTT. It codes for CASSELGKGNTIYF.

As for this clonotype: At one of its ends the junction is not consistent with the germline gene, which may arise from a read error. V is TRBV28 and J is TRBJ2-5; perhaps TRBD2 as D (5 bases). Germline lookup yields CDR1 MDHEN and CDR2 SYDVKM. This CDR3 is 12 amino acids long. This chain's CDR3 is CASGSDQEIQYF. In DNA, the CDR3 is TGTGCCAGCGGGAGCGACCAAGAGATCCAGTACTTC.

This clonotype appeared many times. The chain joins TRBV25-1 to TRBJ1-2; D is uncertain. Trimming left V 5 bases short and J 4 bases short, with 23 bases between. The CDR3 runs 17 residues. Germline CDR1 is MGHDK and CDR2 is SYGVNS. The CDR3, as DNA: TGTGCCAGCAGTATCCCGCAAGAACTGGGAAAGACCTATGGCTACACCTTC. Its translation: CASSIPQELGKTYGYTF.

This clonotype came up many times. J is TRBJ1-5 and V is TRBV6-5; no firm D call. V lost 1 base and J 9 bases, leaving 16 bases between the germline ends. The CDR3 runs to 15 residues. From germline, CDR1 is MNHEY and CDR2 SVGAGI. CDR3 residues: CASSYLTPPPGPQHF. CDR3 coding DNA: TGTGCCAGCAGTTACTTGACACCTCCCCCGGGGCCCCAGCATTTT.

This clonotype was counted at least ten times. The V and J genes are TRBV27 and TRBJ2-7; 10 nucleotides agree with TRBD1. Germline CDR1 MNHEY, CDR2 SMNVEV (reference sequence). V lost 4 bases, J lost 0 bases, and 3 bases stayed unmatched. The CDR3 is 15 residues long. CDR3 amino acids: CASSSRQGASYEQYF. CDR3 nucleotide sequence: TGTGCCAGCAGTTCTCGACAGGGGGCCTCCTACGAGCAGTACTTC.

Comments on this clonotype: A read error may be the cause here, since a much bigger clone is one base away. Since the CDR3 does not end with the conserved phenylalanine or tryptophan, this likely comes from a read error. The chain couples TRBV6-6 to TRBJ1-2; D perhaps matches TRBD1 (5 bases). The CDR3 extends over 15 amino acids. Germline values: CDR1 MNHNY, CDR2 SVGAGI (reference sequence). The ends were cut back, 0 bases at V and 6 bases at J, with 14 bases in the middle. The CDR3 reads CASSYSTWGGNGYTL. The CDR3 nucleotides read TGTGCCAGCAGTTACTCGACATGGGGCGGGAATGGCTACACCCTC.

Concerning this clonotype itself: A much bigger clone sits one base away, suggesting this may be a read error. V gene TRBV3-1 combines with J gene TRBJ2-5; D not resolved. Trimming shortened V by 5 bases and J by 7 bases, and 26 bases separated the two germline ends. The germline gives CDR1 LGHDT, CDR2 YNNKEL (reference sequence). The CDR3 extends over 17 amino acids. Written as DNA, the CDR3 is TGTGCCAGCAGCACGGCTATTCCCATTTCTTTCTCTGGGACCCAGTACTTC. Residues: CASSTAIPISFSGTQYF.

This clonotype was recorded many times. The chain combines TRBV10-3 with TRBJ2-6; perhaps TRBD1 as D (6 bases). The CDR3 totals 14 residues. Germline V gene sequence: CDR1 ENHRY, CDR2 SYGVKD. Trimming pared 10 bases from V and 2 bases from J, leaving 12 bases between. CDR3: CATSTGTGANVLTF. CDR3 coding DNA: TGTGCCACTAGCACAGGGACTGGGGCCAACGTCCTGACTTTC.

This clonotype came up many times. The chain has TRBV6-4 and TRBJ2-2; 7 bases match TRBD2. The J segment lost 7 bases and the V segment lost 6 bases, leaving 8 bases of the junction unmatched. The CDR3 has 14 residues. CDR1 MRHNA and CDR2 SNTAGT come from the germline V gene. CDR3 nucleotides: TGTGCCAGCAGAAGGGCGGGGGATCACGGGGAGCTGTTTTTT. Translated: CASRRAGDHGELFF.

This clonotype came up once. Just one base apart from a much larger clone, this may be a read error. The chain carries TRBV18 and TRBJ1-1, with 9 bases fitting TRBD1. The CDR3 has 15 amino acids. CDR1 KGHSH and CDR2 LQKENI come from the germline V gene. Here the CDR3 DNA reads TGTGCCAGCCCACCAGGGACAGGGCTAGACACTGAAGCTTTCTTT. Protein sequence: CASPPGTGLDTEAFF.

This clonotype was recorded at least ten times. V gene TRBV15 combines with J gene TRBJ1-6; a possible D gene is TRBD1 (5 bases). Germline-derived CDR1 and CDR2 are LNHNV and YYDKDF (reference sequence). Trimming pared 5 bases from V and 9 bases from J, leaving 17 bases between. This CDR3 spans 15 amino acids. CDR3 in DNA: TGTGCCACCAGCCCCGGGGGTTTTGAGGGTTCACCCCTCCACTTT. The encoded protein is CATSPGGFEGSPLHF.

About this clonotype itself: This likely came from a read error, as a far larger clone is one base away. The chain joins TRBV13 to TRBJ2-5, with TRBD2 matching 15 bases. CDR1 PRHDT and CDR2 FYEKMQ come from the germline V gene (reference sequence). This CDR3 has 18 amino acids. In DNA, the CDR3 is TGTGCCAGCGGCTTAGCCCGAAGGACTAGCGGGAGGGCGGGGGAGCAGTACTTC. Encoded protein: CASGLARRTSGRAGEQYF.

This sequence joins TRBV4-1 and TRBJ2-1; TRBD2 agrees at 7 bases. Per the germline V gene, CDR1 is MGHRA and CDR2 is YSYEKL. V lost 0 bases to trimming and J lost 0 bases; unmatched junction nucleotides: 8. This CDR3 is 18 amino acids long. CDR3 nucleotides: TGCGCCAGCAGCCAAGATAGATTCCGGGACTACTCCTACAATGAGCAGTTCTTC. It is translated as CASSQDRFRDYSYNEQFF.

This clonotype was observed many times. The chain carries TRBV7-8 and TRBJ2-2, with D perhaps TRBD2 (5 bases). CDR3 length: 15 residues. Trimming pared 6 bases from V and 7 bases from J, leaving 18 bases between. Germline V gene data show CDR1 as SGHVS and CDR2 as FQNEAQ. The CDR3 sequence: CASSPSPRAGGELFF. The CDR3 bases are TGTGCCAGCAGTCCCTCGCCCCGGGCGGGCGGGGAGCTGTTTTTT. Supplemented by reference TRBV7-8 and TRBJ2-2, the full variable domain reads GAGVSQSPRYKVAKRGQDVALRCDPISGHVSLFWYQQALGQGPEFLTYFQNEAQLDKSGLPSDRFFAERPEGSVSTLKIQRTQQEDSAVYLCASSPSPRAGGELFFGEGSRLTVL.

Of note for this clonotype: Just one base apart from a much larger clone, this may be a read error. The V call is TRBV8-2, the J call TRBJ2-6. TRBV8-2 is marked as a pseudogene. This CDR3 spans 17 amino acids. CDR3 region: CGVLYRITQSRANVLTF. CDR3 sequence (DNA): TGTGGCGTATTATATAGGATAACACAAAGTCGGGCCAACGTCCTGACTTTC.

This clonotype was seen repeatedly, ten times or more. The rearrangement links TRBV3-1 to TRBJ1-1; D not certain. The V end was cut by 4 bases, the J end by 4 bases, with 22 bases between. The CDR3 totals 17 residues. From germline, CDR1 is LGHDT and CDR2 YNNKEL (reference sequence). The chain's CDR3 is CASSPANPISIRTEAFF. The CDR3 nucleotides are TGTGCCAGCAGCCCGGCCAATCCCATTTCAATTCGCACTGAAGCTTTCTTT. Full variable domain (rest looked up from reference TRBV3-1 and TRBJ1-1): DTAVSQTPKYLVTQMGNDKSIKCEQNLGHDTMYWYKQDSKKFLKIMFSYNNKELIINETVPNRFSPKSPDKAHLNLHINSLELGDSAVYFCASSPANPISIRTEAFFGQGTRLTVV.

This clonotype was seen at least ten times. This chain joins TRBV14 and TRBJ2-1, with 8 nucleotides matching TRBD2. The CDR3 has 15 amino acids. The V segment lost 4 bases and the J segment 7 bases; nucleotides outside the gene matches: 9. CDR1 and CDR2 (germline): SGHDN, FVKESK. Here the CDR3 reads CASSLKAGEGNEQFF. CDR3 DNA sequence: TGTGCCAGCAGCCTAAAAGCGGGAGAGGGGAATGAGCAGTTCTTC.

This clonotype was observed many times. The rearrangement links TRBV7-2 to TRBJ2-4, with D possibly being TRBD2 (6 bases). Looked up from germline, CDR1 is SGHTA and CDR2 is FQGNSA. CDR3 length equals 15 residues. V was cut by 9 bases and J by 2 bases, with 17 bases left in between. The chain's CDR3 is CARAAGGSTKNIQYF. The DNA of the CDR3 is TGTGCCAGAGCGGCCGGGGGATCAACCAAAAACATTCAGTACTTC.

V and J are TRBV20-1 and TRBJ2-3; D unclear. Germline values: CDR1 DFQATT, CDR2 SNEGSKA (reference sequence). This CDR3 has 13 amino acids. V lost 3 bases to trimming and J lost 0 bases, with 7 bases between them. CDR3 loop: CSASSNSTDTQYF. CDR3 nucleotide sequence: TGCAGTGCTAGTTCAAATAGCACAGATACGCAGTATTTT.

This clonotype was detected many times. This rearrangement joins TRBV7-3 to TRBJ2-3; D uncertain. The length of the CDR3 is 13 residues. The V gene lost 2 bases and the J gene lost 4 bases, with 7 bases spanning the gap. CDR1 is SGHTA and CDR2 is FQGTGA in the germline V gene. CDR3 in amino acids: CASSLYPADTQYF. CDR3 DNA sequence: TGTGCCAGCAGCTTATATCCCGCAGATACGCAGTATTTT.

Note on this clonotype: No conserved phenylalanine or tryptophan is present at the end of the CDR3, so a read error is the likely explanation. The DNA is omitted, as the CDR3 cannot be located on it reliably, and the CDR3 follows TCRdb's listing. This chain links TRBV12-2 with TRBJ1-2. TRBV12-2 is marked as a pseudogene. The CDR3 extends over 17 residues, inclusive of both ends. The CDR3: CASRRARTPRKTYGYTL.

The chain has TRBV11-3 and TRBJ2-3; D unresolved. Looked up from germline, CDR1 is SGHNT and CDR2 is YENEEA. The CDR3 has 13 residues. V lost 2 bases and J 6 bases, leaving 9 bases between the germline ends. The CDR3 loop reads CASSLHSKDTQYF. The CDR3 region has the DNA TGTGCCAGCAGCTTACACTCAAAGGATACGCAGTATTTT.

This clonotype was seen repeatedly, ten times or more. V usage is TRBV6-5 and J usage is TRBJ1-3; 8 nucleotides line up with TRBD1. The CDR3 runs to 15 residues. The germline V gene encodes CDR1 MNHEY and CDR2 SVGAGI. The J segment lost 4 bases and the V segment lost 5 bases, leaving 7 bases of the junction unmatched. In nucleotides, the CDR3 is TGTGCCAGCAGTAGGACCGGGACAGGAGGAAACACCATATATTTT. Translated: CASSRTGTGGNTIYF.

This chain uses TRBV27 with TRBJ2-5; no clear D. The CDR3 is made up of 13 amino acids. Germline CDR1 and CDR2: MNHEY and SMNVEV (reference sequence). With 6 bases removed from V and 4 bases from J, the gap between germline ends came to 12 bases. The CDR3: CASSVWARETQYF. DNA for the CDR3: TGTGCCAGCAGCGTGTGGGCCCGAGAGACCCAGTACTTC.

With respect to this clonotype: A much larger clone is a single base away; this may be a read error. The rearrangement uses TRBV3-1 and TRBJ1-3, with D uncertain. Germline CDR1 and CDR2: LGHDT and YNNKEL (reference sequence). The V end lost 8 bases, the J end lost 8 bases, and 16 bases lay between the germline ends. The CDR3 covers 13 residues. CDR3 protein: CASGLRLRDTIYF. The CDR3 DNA sequence: TGTGCCAGCGGCCTCCGTCTCCGGGACACCATATATTTT.

At least ten counts were recorded for this clonotype. The chain has TRBV19 and TRBJ1-3, with TRBD1 matching over 8 bases. Germline trimming cut 6 bases from V and 0 bases from J; bases unmatched to any gene: 7. Germline CDR1 and CDR2: LNHDA and SQIVND (reference sequence). This CDR3 is 16 amino acids long. CDR3 DNA sequence: TGTGCCAGTAGCCGTTCCGGGACAGGCTCTGGAAACACCATATATTTT. It specifies CASSRSGTGSGNTIYF.

About this clonotype: The junction differs from germline at one of its ends, possibly a read error. Here the CDR3 DNA reads TGTGCCAGCGGAAATGGCGCAGATACGCAGAATTTT. Translating gives CASGNGADTQNF. The gene calls are TRBV7-9 and TRBJ2-3; D gene uncertain. The CDR3 is 12 amino acids. The germline V gene has CDR1 SEHNR and CDR2 FQNEAQ (reference sequence). The complete variable domain, with remaining parts taken from reference TRBV7-9 and TRBJ2-3, reads DTGVSQNPRHKITKRGQNVTFRCDPISEHNRLYWYRQTLGQGPEFLTYFQNEAQLEKSRLLSDRFSAERPKGSFSTLEIQRTEQGDSAMYLCASGNGADTQNFGPGTRLTVL.